The text below deals with one T cell receptor beta chain. What it recognizes is unknown. The data were taken from a study of cytomegalovirus exposure and HLA in healthy donors. CDR1 is SGHVS and CDR2 is FQNEAQ in the germline V gene. The CDR3 is 15 residues long. V was pared by 5 bases and J by 6 bases, with 8 bases of the junction left unmatched. General study points: CMV antigen specificity was confirmed in vitro for three CMV-associated chains. About 90% or about 30% of the time was how often most TCR beta V segments were productive, according to an earlier analysis. Common viral pathogens seemed, in a later analysis, to connect with several of the most significant clusters.

PCR involved 60 Vbeta and 13 Jbeta primers. This table comes from immunoSEQ multiplex PCR, and its TCRdb copy is limited to in-frame clones, with some not included. The table lists around 120,000 clones. This rearrangement joins TRBV7-8 to TRBJ2-2; 8 bases are shared with TRBD1. The sequencing sample was made of PBMCs. This TCR came from a man aged 50-59 years in good health and CMV-seronegative. The DNA for the CDR3 is TGTGCCAGCAGCGAAGCGATACAGGGGGCCGGGGAGCTGTTTTTT. Translated: CASSEAIQGAGELFF.